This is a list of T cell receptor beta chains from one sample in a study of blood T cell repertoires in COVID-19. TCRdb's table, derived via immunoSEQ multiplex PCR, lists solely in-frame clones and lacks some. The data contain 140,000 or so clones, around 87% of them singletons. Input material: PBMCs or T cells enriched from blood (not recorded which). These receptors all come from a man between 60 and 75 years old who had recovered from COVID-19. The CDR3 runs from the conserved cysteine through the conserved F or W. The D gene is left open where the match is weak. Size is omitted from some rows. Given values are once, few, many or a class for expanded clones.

cdr3_aa: CASIRTGGPDTQYF
cdr3_nt: TGTGCCAGCATTAGGACAGGGGGCCCAGATACGCAGTATTTT
j_call: TRBJ2-3
v_call: TRBV6-5
d_call: TRBD1
clone_size: .

cdr3_aa: CAWSKRQKDNQPQHF
cdr3_nt: TGTGCCTGGAGTAAGAGACAGAAAGACAATCAGCCCCAGCATTTT
j_call: TRBJ1-5
v_call: TRBV30
d_call: .
clone_size: .

cdr3_aa: CASSQNTGSSYNEQFF
cdr3_nt: TGCGCCAGCAGCCAAAACACAGGGAGCTCCTACAATGAGCAGTTCTTC
j_call: TRBJ2-1
v_call: TRBV4-1
d_call: .
clone_size: .

cdr3_aa: CASSLQRGGVNYGYTF
cdr3_nt: TGCGCCAGCAGCTTACAGAGGGGGGGAGTTAACTATGGCTACACCTTC
j_call: TRBJ1-2
v_call: TRBV5-1
d_call: .
clone_size: .

cdr3_aa: CASTPRDRPWGYTF
cdr3_nt: TGTGCCAGCACCCCCCGGGACAGGCCTTGGGGCTACACCTTC
j_call: TRBJ1-2
v_call: TRBV6-5
d_call: TRBD1
clone_size: .

cdr3_aa: CASSSPGQGNTEAFF
cdr3_nt: TGTGCCAGCAGCTCCCCGGGACAGGGGAACACTGAAGCTTTCTTT
j_call: TRBJ1-1
v_call: TRBV5-4
d_call: TRBD1
clone_size: .

cdr3_aa: CASSGGVGGYTF
cdr3_nt: TGTGCCAGCAGTGGCGGGGTAGGAGGCTACACCTTC
j_call: TRBJ1-2
v_call: TRBV25-1
d_call: .
clone_size: .

cdr3_aa: CASSMPGTGVEAFF
cdr3_nt: TGTGCCAGTAGTATGCCCGGGACAGGGGTGGAAGCTTTCTTT
j_call: TRBJ1-1
v_call: TRBV19
d_call: TRBD1
clone_size: .

cdr3_aa: CASSPQGNTEAFF
cdr3_nt: TGTGCCAGCAGCCCTCAGGGGAACACTGAAGCTTTCTTT
j_call: TRBJ1-1
v_call: TRBV12-3/TRBV12-4
d_call: .
clone_size: .

cdr3_aa: CASSSSGNQETQYF
cdr3_nt: TGTGCCAGCAGTTCTAGCGGGAACCAAGAGACCCAGTACTTC
j_call: TRBJ2-5
v_call: TRBV6-5
d_call: TRBD2
clone_size: .

cdr3_aa: CARTGTAGGGYTF
cdr3_nt: TGTGCCAGGACCGGGACAGCCGGAGGTGGCTACACCTTC
j_call: TRBJ1-2
v_call: TRBV2
d_call: TRBD1
clone_size: .

cdr3_aa: CASSIPGLNTGELFF
cdr3_nt: TGTGCCAGTAGTATTCCGGGACTTAACACCGGGGAGCTGTTTTTT
j_call: TRBJ2-2
v_call: TRBV19
d_call: .
clone_size: .

cdr3_aa: CASSDSGGRTGELFF
cdr3_nt: TGTGCCAGCAGTGACTCCGGCGGGAGAACCGGGGAGCTGTTTTTT
j_call: TRBJ2-2
v_call: TRBV6-4
d_call: TRBD2
clone_size: .

cdr3_aa: CASSPRTGILGLAKNIQYF
cdr3_nt: TGTGCCAGCAGCCCGCGGACAGGTATACTAGGACTAGCCAAAAACATTCAGTACTTC
j_call: TRBJ2-4
v_call: TRBV7-2
d_call: TRBD1
clone_size: once

cdr3_aa: CASSINYRAFF
cdr3_nt: TGTGCCAGTAGTATTAACTACCGGGCTTTCTTT
j_call: TRBJ1-1
v_call: TRBV19
d_call: .
clone_size: .

cdr3_aa: CASSLFRDSYSNQPQHF
cdr3_nt: TGTGCCAGCAGCTTGTTCAGGGACAGTTATAGCAATCAGCCCCAGCATTTT
j_call: TRBJ1-5
v_call: TRBV5-8
d_call: TRBD1
clone_size: once

cdr3_aa: CATSGKSRETQYF
cdr3_nt: TGTGCCACTTCAGGGAAATCGCGGGAGACCCAGTACTTC
j_call: TRBJ2-5
v_call: TRBV19
d_call: .
clone_size: few

cdr3_aa: CASSVAGSYNEQFF
cdr3_nt: TGTGCCAGCAGCGTAGCGGGTTCCTACAATGAGCAGTTCTTC
j_call: TRBJ2-1
v_call: TRBV9
d_call: .
clone_size: few

cdr3_aa: CASSVGGEQYF
cdr3_nt: TGTGCCAGCAGCGTAGGAGGCGAGCAGTACTTC
j_call: TRBJ2-7
v_call: TRBV11-2
d_call: .
clone_size: .

cdr3_aa: CASSVAGTANTEAFF
cdr3_nt: TGTGCCAGCAGCGTAGCCGGGACAGCGAACACTGAAGCTTTCTTT
j_call: TRBJ1-1
v_call: TRBV5-4
d_call: TRBD1
clone_size: .

cdr3_aa: CASSPTGGVYEQYF
cdr3_nt: TGTGCCAGCAGCCCAACAGGGGGCGTCTACGAGCAGTACTTC
j_call: TRBJ2-7
v_call: TRBV7-9
d_call: TRBD1
clone_size: .

cdr3_aa: CACPTGQTLNTIYF
cdr3_nt: TGTGCCTGCCCAACAGGACAGACATTAAACACCATATATTTT
j_call: TRBJ1-3
v_call: TRBV30
d_call: .
clone_size: once

cdr3_aa: CASSSLRRVGEQFF
cdr3_nt: TGTGCCAGCAGCTCCTTGCGCAGGGTAGGTGAGCAGTTCTTC
j_call: TRBJ2-1
v_call: TRBV7-8
d_call: .
clone_size: once

cdr3_aa: CASSLDGTGSSPLHF
cdr3_nt: TGTGCCAGCAGCTTAGACGGGACAGGGTCTTCACCCCTCCACTTT
j_call: TRBJ1-6
v_call: TRBV7-8
d_call: TRBD1
clone_size: .

cdr3_aa: CASSLESPLAAPHEQYF
cdr3_nt: TGTGCCAGCAGCTTAGAGTCCCCTCTAGCGGCACCCCACGAGCAGTACTTC
j_call: TRBJ2-7
v_call: TRBV11-2
d_call: TRBD2
clone_size: .

cdr3_aa: CASSIGNPAGVRNEQFF
cdr3_nt: TGTGCCAGTAGTATAGGTAATCCGGCGGGAGTTCGGAATGAGCAGTTCTTC
j_call: TRBJ2-1
v_call: TRBV19
d_call: TRBD2
clone_size: .

cdr3_aa: CASSQSRGLFF
cdr3_nt: TGTGCCAGCAGCCAATCCAGGGGCCTGTTTTTT
j_call: TRBJ1-4
v_call: TRBV3-1/TRBV3-2
d_call: .
clone_size: .

cdr3_aa: CASSSPLTGTGDSPLHF
cdr3_nt: TGTGCCAGCAGTTCCCCCTTAACCGGGACAGGGGATTCACCCCTCCACTTT
j_call: TRBJ1-6
v_call: TRBV28
d_call: TRBD1
clone_size: .

cdr3_aa: CASSLVRVEEQYF
cdr3_nt: TGCGCCAGCAGCTTAGTCAGGGTAGAGGAGCAGTACTTC
j_call: TRBJ2-7
v_call: TRBV5-1
d_call: .
clone_size: .

cdr3_aa: CASSQASGAFF
cdr3_nt: TGTGCCAGCAGCCAAGCGTCAGGAGCTTTCTTT
j_call: TRBJ1-1
v_call: TRBV3-1/TRBV3-2
d_call: .
clone_size: few

cdr3_aa: CASSELGQGYGYTF
cdr3_nt: TGTGCCAGCAGTGAACTCGGACAGGGCTATGGCTACACCTTC
j_call: TRBJ1-2
v_call: TRBV6-1
d_call: TRBD1
clone_size: .

cdr3_aa: CASSPGGPYLNQPQHF
cdr3_nt: TGTGCCAGCTCACCAGGAGGCCCATACCTCAATCAGCCCCAGCATTTT
j_call: TRBJ1-5
v_call: TRBV18
d_call: .
clone_size: .

cdr3_aa: CASASGSYNSPLHF
cdr3_nt: TGTGCCAGCGCGAGTGGCTCCTATAATTCACCCCTCCACTTT
j_call: TRBJ1-6
v_call: TRBV27
d_call: .
clone_size: .

cdr3_aa: CASTGSGDTQYF
cdr3_nt: TGCGCCAGCACTGGTAGCGGTGATACGCAGTATTTT
j_call: TRBJ2-3
v_call: TRBV5-1
d_call: .
clone_size: .

cdr3_aa: CSVESGNTEAFF
cdr3_nt: TGCAGCGTTGAAAGCGGGAACACTGAAGCTTTCTTT
j_call: TRBJ1-1
v_call: TRBV29-1
d_call: .
clone_size: few

cdr3_aa: CASRTRGDEQFF
cdr3_nt: TGTGCCAGCAGGACCCGCGGGGATGAGCAGTTCTTC
j_call: TRBJ2-1
v_call: TRBV6-5
d_call: .
clone_size: once

cdr3_aa: CASSLVSGAVAEAFF
cdr3_nt: TGTGCCAGCAGCTTAGTTTCAGGGGCGGTGGCTGAAGCTTTCTTT
j_call: TRBJ1-1
v_call: TRBV7-9
d_call: .
clone_size: .

cdr3_aa: CASSLEYRSGNQPQHF
cdr3_nt: TGTGCCAGCAGCTTAGAATACAGGTCTGGCAATCAGCCCCAGCATTTT
j_call: TRBJ1-5
v_call: TRBV7-2
d_call: .
clone_size: many

cdr3_aa: CASGPRGPRETQYF
cdr3_nt: TGTGCCAGCGGACCTAGGGGCCCCCGGGAGACCCAGTACTTC
j_call: TRBJ2-5
v_call: TRBV27
d_call: .
clone_size: .

cdr3_aa: CSASSGSAYEQYF
cdr3_nt: TGCAGTGCTAGTAGCGGTTCCGCCTACGAGCAGTACTTC
j_call: TRBJ2-7
v_call: TRBV20-1
d_call: .
clone_size: .

cdr3_aa: CATSSSGSDEKLFF
cdr3_nt: TGTGCCACCAGCAGTTCGGGATCCGATGAAAAACTGTTTTTT
j_call: TRBJ1-4
v_call: TRBV15
d_call: .
clone_size: .

cdr3_aa: CASIPGQDYGYTF
cdr3_nt: TGTGCCAGCATTCCGGGACAAGACTATGGCTACACCTTC
j_call: TRBJ1-2
v_call: TRBV2
d_call: .
clone_size: .

cdr3_aa: CASSETLVTRELFF
cdr3_nt: TGTGCCAGCAGTGAAACCTTAGTAACGAGGGAGCTGTTTTTT
j_call: TRBJ2-2
v_call: TRBV6-1
d_call: .
clone_size: .

cdr3_aa: CASSLGAGETQYF
cdr3_nt: TGCGCCAGCAGCTTGGGGGCGGGGGAGACCCAGTACTTC
j_call: TRBJ2-5
v_call: TRBV5-1
d_call: .
clone_size: few

cdr3_aa: CASSLLGRGNQPQHF
cdr3_nt: TGTGCCAGCAGTTTACTAGGCCGGGGCAATCAGCCCCAGCATTTT
j_call: TRBJ1-5
v_call: TRBV28
d_call: .
clone_size: .

cdr3_aa: CASRQTGAGNTIYF
cdr3_nt: TGTGCCAGCAGGCAGACAGGGGCTGGAAACACCATATATTTT
j_call: TRBJ1-3
v_call: TRBV7-9
d_call: TRBD1
clone_size: .

cdr3_aa: CASSNTIREDEQYF
cdr3_nt: TGTGCCAGCAGTAACACAATCAGGGAGGACGAGCAGTACTTC
j_call: TRBJ2-7
v_call: TRBV28
d_call: .
clone_size: once

cdr3_aa: CSADSRYGYTF
cdr3_nt: TGCAGTGCCGACAGCCGCTATGGCTACACCTTC
j_call: TRBJ1-2
v_call: TRBV20-1
d_call: .
clone_size: .